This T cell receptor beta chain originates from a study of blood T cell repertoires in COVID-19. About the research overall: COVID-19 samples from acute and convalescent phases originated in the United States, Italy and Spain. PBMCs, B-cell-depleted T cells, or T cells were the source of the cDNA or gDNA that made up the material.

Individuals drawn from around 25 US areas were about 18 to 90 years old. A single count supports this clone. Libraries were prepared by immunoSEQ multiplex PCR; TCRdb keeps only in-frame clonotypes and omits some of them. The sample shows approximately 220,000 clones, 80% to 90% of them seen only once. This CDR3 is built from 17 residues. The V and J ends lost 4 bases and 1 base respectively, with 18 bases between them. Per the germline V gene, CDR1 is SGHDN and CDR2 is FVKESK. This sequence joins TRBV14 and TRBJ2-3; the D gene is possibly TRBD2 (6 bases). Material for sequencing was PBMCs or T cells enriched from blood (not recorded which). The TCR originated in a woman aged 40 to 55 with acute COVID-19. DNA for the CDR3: TGTGCCAGCAGCCGGGTGGGCACGGGAGCCGGCACAGATACGCAGTATTTT. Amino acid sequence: CASSRVGTGAGTDTQYF.